This entry is about one T cell receptor beta chain. The antigen is not known. The sample originates from a study of post-analysis software for immune sequencing data. Looking at the study overall: Some patients lacked subtype; others had relapsing-remitting, secondary progressive or progressive-relapsing disease. Points from the study as a whole: The study found TRBV5-6, TRBV5-1 and TRBV20-1 among four to six TRBV segments more frequent in patients than controls. When compared against controls, multiple sclerosis patients showed significantly lower normalized Chao1 diversity. Pronounced co-clustering by F measure was evident among identically batched samples.

From germline, CDR1 is SGHKS and CDR2 YYEKEE (reference sequence). Trimming cost V 0 bases and J 2 bases, with 10 bases left between them. CDR3 length: 15 amino acids. Unique molecular identifiers were built into the TCR beta cDNA libraries. TCRdb processed the PCR reads anew with MiXCR; each CDR3 protein has one entry. Of roughly 700,000 distinct CDR3 sequences listed, around 27% were seen once; the top ten hold approximately 0.6%. The chain is built from TRBV5-5 and TRBJ2-3; D ambiguous. The sequence derives from a girl aged 5-17 years with multiple sclerosis. Sample: blood. The CDR3 DNA is TGTGCCAGCAGCTTGGAACGTTTCGACACAGATACGCAGTATTTT. Residues: CASSLERFDTDTQYF.